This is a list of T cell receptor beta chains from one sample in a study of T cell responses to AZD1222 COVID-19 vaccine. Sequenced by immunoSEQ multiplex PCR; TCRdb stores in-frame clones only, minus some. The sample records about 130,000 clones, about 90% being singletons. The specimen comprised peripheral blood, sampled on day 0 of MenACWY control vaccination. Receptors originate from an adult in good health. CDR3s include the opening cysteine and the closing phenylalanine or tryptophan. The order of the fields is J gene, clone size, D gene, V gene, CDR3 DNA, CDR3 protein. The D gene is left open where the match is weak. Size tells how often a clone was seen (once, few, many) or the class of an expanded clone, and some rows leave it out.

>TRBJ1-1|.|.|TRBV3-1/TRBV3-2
TGTGCCAGCAGCCAAGCCGGGTCAGGGTCTGAAGCTTTCTTT
CASSQAGSGSEAFF
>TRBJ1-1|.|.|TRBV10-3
TGTGCCATCAGTGGAGGGGGTGTGAAGAACACTGAAGCTTTCTTT
CAISGGGVKNTEAFF
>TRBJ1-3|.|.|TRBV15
TGTGCCACCAGCAGAGGCTGGGGCACTGGAAACACCATATATTTT
CATSRGWGTGNTIYF
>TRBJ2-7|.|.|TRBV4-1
TGCGCCAGCAGCCCAAAGACCGGGAACCTCGAGCAGTACTTC
CASSPKTGNLEQYF
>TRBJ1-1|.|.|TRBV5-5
TGTGCCAGCAGCGGTGAGATTCGTGTCCGGGACACTGAAGCTTTCTTT
CASSGEIRVRDTEAFF
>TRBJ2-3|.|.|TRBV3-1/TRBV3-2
TGTGCCAGCAGCCAAATCAGTCAAGGGGGAGATACGCAGTATTTT
CASSQISQGGDTQYF
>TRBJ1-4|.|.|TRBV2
TGTGCCAGCAGACAGGGTAGGGAAAAACTGTTTTTT
CASRQGREKLFF
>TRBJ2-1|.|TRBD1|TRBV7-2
TGTGCCAGCAGCGTGACAGGGGACAATGAGCAGTTCTTC
CASSVTGDNEQFF
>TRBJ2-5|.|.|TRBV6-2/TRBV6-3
TGTGCCAGCAGTTACTCACGGGACACTCAAGAGACCCAGTACTTC
CASSYSRDTQETQYF
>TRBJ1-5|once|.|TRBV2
TGTGCCAGCAGTGTAGGGAGGTCAAATCAGCCCCAGCATTTT
CASSVGRSNQPQHF
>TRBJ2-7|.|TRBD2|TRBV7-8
TGTGCCAGCAGCTTAGGGGGGGGATATAATTACGAGCAGTACTTC
CASSLGGGYNYEQYF
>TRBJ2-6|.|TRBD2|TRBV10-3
TGTGCCATCAGGGGAGGCGGGAGCGGCTCTGGGGCCAACGTCCTGACTTTC
CAIRGGGSGSGANVLTF
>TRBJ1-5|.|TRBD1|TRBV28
TGTGCCAGCAGTTTAAAGGGGGCACGGCAGCCCCAGCATTTT
CASSLKGARQPQHF
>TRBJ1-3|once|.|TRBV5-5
TGTGCCAGCAGCTTGCTTTCGACATCTGGAAACACCATATATTTT
CASSLLSTSGNTIYF
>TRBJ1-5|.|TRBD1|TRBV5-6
TGTGCCAGCAGCTTGGCGGTAGGGCAGGGGGTTCAGCCCCAGCATTTT
CASSLAVGQGVQPQHF
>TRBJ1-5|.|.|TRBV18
TGTGCCAGCTCACCAACGAACAATCAGCCCCAGCATTTT
CASSPTNNQPQHF
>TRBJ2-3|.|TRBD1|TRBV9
TGTGCCAGCAGCGTAAGCGGTTTGGACAGGGGGGGAGGAGATACGCAGTATTTT
CASSVSGLDRGGGDTQYF
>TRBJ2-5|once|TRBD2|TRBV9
TGTGCCAGCAGCGCCGGGACTAGCGGGACAGAGACCCAGTACTTC
CASSAGTSGTETQYF
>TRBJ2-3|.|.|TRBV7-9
TGTGCCAGCAGCCTCAGCACAGATACGCAGTATTTT
CASSLSTDTQYF
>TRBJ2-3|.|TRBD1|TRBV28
TGTGCCAGCAGTTCCACCGGGACAGGGATAGATACGCAGTATTTT
CASSSTGTGIDTQYF
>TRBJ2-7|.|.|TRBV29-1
TGCAGCGGCCGGACCTCCTACGAGCAGTACTTC
CSGRTSYEQYF
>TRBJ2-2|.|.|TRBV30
TGTGCCATTGGCACCGGGGAGCTGTTTTTT
CAIGTGELFF
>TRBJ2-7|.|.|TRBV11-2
TGTGCCAGCAGATCTATGAGGGACCACGAGCAGTACTTC
CASRSMRDHEQYF
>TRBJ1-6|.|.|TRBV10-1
TGCGCCAGCAGCCGTGGGAATTCACCCCTCCACTTT
CASSRGNSPLHF
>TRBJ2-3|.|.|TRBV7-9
TGTGCCAGCCAACGCCGGGGGAGCACAGATACGCAGTATTTT
CASQRRGSTDTQYF
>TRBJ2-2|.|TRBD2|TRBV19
TGTGCCAGTAGGGAAAGACTAGCGAGGACCGGGGAGCTGTTTTTT
CASRERLARTGELFF
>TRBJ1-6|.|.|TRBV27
TGTGCCAGCAGTTTATCGATTGGTGTCGGATCACCCCTCCACTTT
CASSLSIGVGSPLHF
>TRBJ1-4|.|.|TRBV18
TGTGCCAGCTCCCTCGATGCTAATGAAAAACTGTTTTTT
CASSLDANEKLFF
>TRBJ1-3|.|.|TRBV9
TGTGCCAGCAGCGTAGAGGATCGGGGGCACTCTGGAAACACCATATATTTT
CASSVEDRGHSGNTIYF
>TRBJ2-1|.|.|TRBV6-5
TGTGCCACCCTAGGCCTAGCCCACAATGAGCAGTTCTTC
CATLGLAHNEQFF
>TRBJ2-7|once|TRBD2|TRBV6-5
TGTGCCAGCAGGGCCGAATTGCGGGAGCCCTACGAGCAGTACTTC
CASRAELREPYEQYF
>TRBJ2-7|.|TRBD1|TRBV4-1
TGCGCCAGCAGCCAACAGACCGGGACAGGGGGTTTCTACGAGCAGTACTTC
CASSQQTGTGGFYEQYF
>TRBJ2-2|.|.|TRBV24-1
TGTGCCACCAGTGCCGGAACACACACCGGGGAGCTGTTTTTT
CATSAGTHTGELFF
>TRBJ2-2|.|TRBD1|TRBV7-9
TGTGCCAGCAGCTTGGGACAGGTCACCGGGGAGCTGTTTTTT
CASSLGQVTGELFF
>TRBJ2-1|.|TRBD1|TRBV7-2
TGTGCCAGCAGCTTTACAGGGGGGCCACACAATGAGCAGTTCTTC
CASSFTGGPHNEQFF
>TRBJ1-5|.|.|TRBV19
TGTGCCAGTAGTATAGGCAGAGTCAATCAGCCCCAGCATTTT
CASSIGRVNQPQHF
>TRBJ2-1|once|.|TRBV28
TGTGCCAGCAGTTTATTGACGGAGGGGTACAATGAGCAGTTCTTC
CASSLLTEGYNEQFF
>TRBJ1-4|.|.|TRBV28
TGTGCCAGCAAATACAGGCATGAAAAACTGTTTTTT
CASKYRHEKLFF
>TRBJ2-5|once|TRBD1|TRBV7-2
TGTGCCAGCAGCAGAACAGGGGGCGCGAGACTGGAGACCCAGTACTTC
CASSRTGGARLETQYF
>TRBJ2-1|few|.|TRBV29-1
TGCAGCGTTGTCGGGTGGGACTCCTACAATGAGCAGTTCTTC
CSVVGWDSYNEQFF
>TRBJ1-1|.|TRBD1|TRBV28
TGTGCCAGCAGTTTCCTCGACAGGGGGAACACTGAAGCTTTCTTT
CASSFLDRGNTEAFF
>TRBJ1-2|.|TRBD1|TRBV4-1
TGCGCCAGCAGCCAAGATCGGGGGGATGGACAGGGGGCGCCGGGCTATGGCTACACCTTC
CASSQDRGDGQGAPGYGYTF
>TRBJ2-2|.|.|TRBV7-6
TGTGCCAGCAGCTTATACACCGGGGAGCTGTTTTTT
CASSLYTGELFF
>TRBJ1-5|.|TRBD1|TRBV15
TGTGCCACCAGCATCCCAGGGGGCGTTCAGCCCCAGCATTTT
CATSIPGGVQPQHF
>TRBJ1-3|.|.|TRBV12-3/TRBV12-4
TGTGCCAGCAGTTTACGCTCTGGAAACACCATATATTTT
CASSLRSGNTIYF
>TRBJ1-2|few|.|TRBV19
TGTGCCAGTAGTATCGATTTGGTGGACACCGGGCGCGGCTACACCTTC
CASSIDLVDTGRGYTF
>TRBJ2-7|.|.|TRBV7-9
TGTGCCAGCAGCTTCTGGACTTCTTTAACCTACGAGCAGTACTTC
CASSFWTSLTYEQYF